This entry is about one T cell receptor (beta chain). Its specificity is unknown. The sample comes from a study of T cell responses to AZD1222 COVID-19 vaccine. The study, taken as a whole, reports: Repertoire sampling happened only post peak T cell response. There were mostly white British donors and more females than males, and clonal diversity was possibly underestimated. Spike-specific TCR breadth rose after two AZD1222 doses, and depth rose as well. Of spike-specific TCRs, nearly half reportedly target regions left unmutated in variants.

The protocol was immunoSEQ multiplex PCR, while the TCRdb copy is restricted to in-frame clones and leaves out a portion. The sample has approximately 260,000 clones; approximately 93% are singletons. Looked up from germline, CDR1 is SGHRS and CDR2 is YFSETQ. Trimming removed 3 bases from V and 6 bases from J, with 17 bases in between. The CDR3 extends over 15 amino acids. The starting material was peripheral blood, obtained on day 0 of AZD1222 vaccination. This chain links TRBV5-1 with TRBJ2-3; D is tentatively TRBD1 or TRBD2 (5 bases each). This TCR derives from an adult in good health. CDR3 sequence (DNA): TGCGCCAGCAGCTCCATGGGACCTCCGGCGGATACGCAGTATTTT. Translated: CASSSMGPPADTQYF.